This T cell receptor (beta chain) appears in the sequencing data of a study of T cell repertoires in cytomegalovirus infection. Study in general: CMV epitopes in the study were HLA-C-restricted (recently identified) and HLA-B-restricted (well studied). Through public TCR beta signatures, both CMV infection and matching HLA type were indicated. Findings and limits, study-wide: There were carriers of CMV plus the relevant HLA, and cumulative public TCR beta family frequency identified them. Clonotypes of TCR beta that were HLA-C-restricted and CMV-specific dominated the ex vivo response.

Trimming removed 2 bases at V and 7 bases at J, with 12 bases between. The CDR3 consists of 14 residues. From germline, CDR1 is LGHNA and CDR2 YSLEER. In its sample, this clonotype was seen a few times. As yet, its antigen is unknown. TCRdb ran MiXCR on the reads and lists one entry per CDR3 protein. The sample holds about 770,000 distinct CDR3 sequences, approximately 32% seen once. The TCR comes from a human donor in good health (CMV status not recorded). Some clones in this sample may be carry-over from other donors' samples. This chain uses TRBV4-3 with TRBJ1-5; D gene uncertain. The sequences come from cultured CD8+ T cells from PBMCs, collected from culture after CMV antigen stimulation. The CDR3 nucleotides are TGCGCCAGCAGCCAAAAGACCTTTGGGCAGCCCCAGCATTTT. Translation: CASSQKTFGQPQHF.